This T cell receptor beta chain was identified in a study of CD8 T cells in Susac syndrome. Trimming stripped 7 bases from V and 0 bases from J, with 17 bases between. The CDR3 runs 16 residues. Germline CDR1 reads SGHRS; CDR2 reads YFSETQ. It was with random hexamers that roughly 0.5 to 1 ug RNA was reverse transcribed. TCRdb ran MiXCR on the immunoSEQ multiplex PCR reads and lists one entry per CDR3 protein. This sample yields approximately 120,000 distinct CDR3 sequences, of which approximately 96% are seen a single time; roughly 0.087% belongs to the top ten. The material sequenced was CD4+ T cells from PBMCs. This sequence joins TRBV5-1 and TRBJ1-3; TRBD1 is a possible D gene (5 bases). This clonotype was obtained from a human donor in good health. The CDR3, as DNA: TGCGCCAGCCGTGTGGGGCTTCGTGACTCTGGAAACACCATATATTTT. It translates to CASRVGLRDSGNTIYF.